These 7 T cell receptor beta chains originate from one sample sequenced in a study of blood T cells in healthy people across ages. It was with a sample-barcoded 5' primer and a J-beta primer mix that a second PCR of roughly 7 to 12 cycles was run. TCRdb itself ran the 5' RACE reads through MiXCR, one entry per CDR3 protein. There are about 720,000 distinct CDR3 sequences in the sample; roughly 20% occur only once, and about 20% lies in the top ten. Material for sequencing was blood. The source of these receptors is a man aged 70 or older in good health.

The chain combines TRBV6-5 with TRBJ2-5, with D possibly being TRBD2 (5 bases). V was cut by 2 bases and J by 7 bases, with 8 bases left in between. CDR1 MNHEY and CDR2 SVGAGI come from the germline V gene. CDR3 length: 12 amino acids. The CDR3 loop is CASSYEGWTQYF. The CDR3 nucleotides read TGTGCCAGCAGTTACGAGGGTTGGACCCAGTACTTC.

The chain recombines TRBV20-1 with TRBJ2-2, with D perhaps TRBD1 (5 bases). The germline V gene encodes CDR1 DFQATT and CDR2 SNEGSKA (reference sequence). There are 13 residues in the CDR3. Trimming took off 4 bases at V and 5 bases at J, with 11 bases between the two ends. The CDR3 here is CSATDQGTGELFF. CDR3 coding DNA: TGCAGTGCTACAGACCAGGGAACCGGGGAGCTGTTTTTT.

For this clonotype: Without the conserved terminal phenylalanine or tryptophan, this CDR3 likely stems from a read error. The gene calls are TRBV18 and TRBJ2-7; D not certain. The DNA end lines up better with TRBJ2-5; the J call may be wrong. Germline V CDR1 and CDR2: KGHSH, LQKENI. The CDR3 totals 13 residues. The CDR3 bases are TGTGCCAGCTCACCAGGGCGGAAAGAGACCCAGTACATC. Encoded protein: CASSPGRKETQYI.

In DNA form, the CDR3 reads TGCTCCTCCGGGGCGGGACCTATCAATGAGCAGTTCTTC. Translation gives CSSGAGPINEQFF. The V and J genes are TRBV29-1 and TRBJ2-1, with D possibly matching TRBD2 (6 bases). The germline V gene has CDR1 SQVTM and CDR2 ANQGSEA. The CDR3 totals 13 residues.

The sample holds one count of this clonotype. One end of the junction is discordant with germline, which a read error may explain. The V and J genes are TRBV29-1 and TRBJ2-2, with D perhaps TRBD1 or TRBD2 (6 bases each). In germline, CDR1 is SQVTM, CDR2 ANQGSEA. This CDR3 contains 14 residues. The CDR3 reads CSAGTPVNTGGLFF. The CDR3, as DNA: TGCAGCGCCGGGACACCTGTTAACACCGGGGGGCTGTTTTTT.

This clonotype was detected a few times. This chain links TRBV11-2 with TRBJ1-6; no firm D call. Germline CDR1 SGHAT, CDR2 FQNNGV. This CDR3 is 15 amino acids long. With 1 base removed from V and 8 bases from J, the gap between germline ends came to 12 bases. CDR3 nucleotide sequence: TGTGCCAGCAGCTTAGTTTTGGGTGGAGATTCACCCCTCCACTTT. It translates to CASSLVLGGDSPLHF.

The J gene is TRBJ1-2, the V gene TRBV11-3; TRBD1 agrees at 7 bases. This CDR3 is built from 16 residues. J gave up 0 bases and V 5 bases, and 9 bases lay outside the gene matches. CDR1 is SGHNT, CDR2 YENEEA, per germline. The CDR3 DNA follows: TGTGCCAGCAGCCCCGGACAGGCCATAGCTAACTATGGCTACACCTTC. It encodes CASSPGQAIANYGYTF.